This TCR beta chain was profiled in a study of T cell responses to AZD1222 COVID-19 vaccine (dated by TCRdb to about 2021). Some background on the complete study: A total of approximately 230 trial participants underwent TCR sequencing, of whom nearly 210 received two doses of AZD1222 and some 26 received two doses of the MenACWY control vaccine. Trial participants were enrolled by age into 18-55, 56-69 and 70-plus year subgroups, with about 150, 27 and 61 TCR-sequenced participants respectively. Overall results and qualifications from the work: Conclusions about previously exposed vaccinees are limited, since just 5 or 6 AZD1222 recipients were seropositive for SARS-CoV-2 at baseline. No day 14 peak-response samples were available, so repertoires were characterized only after the peak T cell response. The whole spike protein was spanned by vaccine-associated CD4 TCRs, and dominant responses were seen in regions 160-218 and 743-854. Reportedly, almost half of the unique spike-specific TCRs recognized epitopes lying outside the regions that are mutated in the B.1.351 and B.1.1.7 variants. A significant rise in spike-specific TCR breadth and depth was observed after two AZD1222 doses relative to day 0 and relative to MenACWY recipients. Participants were mostly white British, with more females than males. The authors suggested clonal diversity may have been underestimated. In the small 56-69-year group, the increase in depth fell short of significance, most likely because of low power.

The CDR3 regions of human TCRbeta chains were analyzed by immunosequencing. In the authors' own workflow: TCRs in the repertoires were matched against a reference library of SARS-CoV-2-specific TCRs that had been generated with the MIRA antigen-specificity platform. Breadth was defined as the fraction of unique TCRs that were SARS-CoV-2-associated, and depth was defined as the fraction of total T cells that were SARS-CoV-2-associated. Using the MIRA data, every spike-specific TCR was mapped to the spike region that the TCR reacted to and assigned to either a CD4 or a CD8 class. Log10-transformed breadth and depth values were compared by one-way ANOVA with Sidak's multiple comparisons tests. TCRdb limited this immuneACCESS table to in-frame rearrangements with V and J called. A share of clones is missing; checked studies link under half to unresolved V genes, and the rest is unexplained. V, J and clone size derive from that table, while D and trimming were established from the DNA sequence. In this sample the table shows under 150,000 clones, 85% to 90% of which occur a single time. The ten largest clones capture 1.5% to 2% of the sample.

In the case of this clone: Its antigen is unknown. Qualities for individual bases were not recorded, and no much larger clone is one base off.

Taken with the paper, the label for time point translates to: about 28 days (+/-7) after the second vaccine dose. AZD1222 recipients with second doses at about 4 weeks or about 12 weeks were pooled, because spike-specific TCR depth and breadth did not differ between schedules. Vaccinee samples were obtained from the UK trials COV001 and COV002, which included a single-blind randomized controlled phase 2/3 trial of AZD1222 (ChAdOx1 nCoV-19) in healthy adults. For TCRbeta chain sequencing, PBMC samples were collected from trial participants at day 0 and at day 28 after the second dose. The sample here was peripheral blood, taken 28 days after the second AZD1222 dose. The receptor was isolated from an adult who received the AZD1222 COVID-19 vaccine.

CDR3 sequence: CASSLGPGTDTQYF. The DNA sequence is given as TGTGCCAGCAGCTTAGGCCCAGGCACAGATACGCAGTATTTT. This chain is built from TRBV7-9 and TRBJ2-3; the D gene cannot be resolved reliably. V and J lose 1 base and 1 base, and a span of 6 bases separates them. CDR3 length: 14 amino acids, cysteine to phenylalanine. The CDR3 DNA has 42 bases and is translated from base 1. CDR1 is given as SEHNR and CDR2 as FQNEAQ, both from the germline V gene (reference sequence).